Listed below are T cell receptor beta chains from one sample, sequenced in a study of OX40 agonist ivuxolimab in advanced cancers. Clones were read by immunoSEQ multiplex PCR, and TCRdb kept only the in-frame ones, dropping some. The table shows about 71,000 clones, with around nine tenths occurring only once. The sequenced sample was CD4+ or CD8+ T cells sorted from blood, obtained in a trial of the OX40 agonist ivuxolimab. These receptors came from an adult with an advanced solid tumor such as melanoma, head and neck, liver or kidney cancer. CDR3s include the opening cysteine and the closing phenylalanine or tryptophan. D genes are given only for firm matches. Size tells how often a clone was seen (once, few, many) or the class of an expanded clone, and some rows leave it out.

d_call,v_call,clone_size,j_call,cdr3_aa,cdr3_nt
TRBD2,TRBV6-1,-,TRBJ2-7,CASSDLAGGGEQYF,TGTGCCAGCAGTGATCTTGCGGGAGGGGGCGAGCAGTACTTC
-,TRBV19,-,TRBJ2-5,CASSHGWGETQYF,TGTGCCAGTAGTCACGGTTGGGGGGAGACCCAGTACTTC
-,TRBV11-2,-,TRBJ1-1,CASSLSVGGTEAFF,TGTGCCAGCAGCTTATCTGTAGGGGGCACTGAAGCTTTCTTT
-,TRBV28,-,TRBJ2-7,CATGRVYEQYF,TGTGCCACCGGGAGAGTCTACGAGCAGTACTTC
TRBD2,TRBV5-6,-,TRBJ2-5,CASSYRTSGGTKETQYF,TGTGCCAGCAGCTACCGGACTAGCGGGGGTACTAAAGAGACCCAGTACTTC
-,TRBV14,once,TRBJ2-7,CASSQGAGLSSYEQYF,TGTGCCAGCAGCCAAGGCGCGGGACTCAGCTCCTACGAGCAGTACTTC
TRBD2,TRBV28,-,TRBJ2-5,CASSSRLAGVETQYF,TGTGCCAGCAGTTCACGACTAGCGGGAGTAGAGACCCAGTACTTC
-,TRBV7-8,once,TRBJ1-1,CASSLESIRESPEAFF,TGTGCCAGCAGCTTAGAATCGATCAGGGAAAGTCCTGAAGCTTTCTTT
-,TRBV5-1,-,TRBJ2-1,CASSPVGLRLFF,TGCGCCAGCAGCCCCGTCGGATTGAGACTGTTCTTC
TRBD2,TRBV4-2,few,TRBJ2-3,CASSQAAGGPADTQYF,TGTGCCAGCAGCCAAGCTGCGGGAGGGCCCGCAGATACGCAGTATTTT
-,TRBV7-9,-,TRBJ1-5,CASSLGVAGLRAQHF,TGTGCCAGCAGCTTAGGCGTGGCAGGGTTGAGGGCCCAGCATTTT
-,TRBV5-1,-,TRBJ1-4,CASSLEGSKLFF,TGCGCCAGCAGCCTGGAGGGCTCCAAACTGTTTTTT
TRBD1,TRBV6-1,-,TRBJ2-7,CASSQDRGQGEQYF,TGTGCCAGCAGTCAAGACAGGGGGCAAGGGGAGCAGTACTTC
-,TRBV18,-,TRBJ2-7,CASSPNRYEQYF,TGTGCCAGCTCACCGAATAGATACGAGCAGTACTTC
-,TRBV6-1,-,TRBJ2-3,CASSEVWLKLGVTDTQYF,TGTGCCAGCAGTGAAGTATGGCTGAAGCTCGGAGTCACAGATACGCAGTATTTT
TRBD1,TRBV18,-,TRBJ1-3,CASSQGQANSGNTIYF,TGTGCCAGCTCACAAGGACAGGCTAACTCTGGAAACACCATATATTTT
-,TRBV7-9,-,TRBJ2-1,CASSQDYNEQFF,TGTGCCAGCAGCCAGGACTACAATGAGCAGTTCTTC
TRBD1,TRBV7-9,-,TRBJ1-2,CASRSTGVIYGYTF,TGTGCCAGCAGGAGTACAGGGGTCATCTATGGCTACACCTTC
-,TRBV5-8,-,TRBJ1-5,CASSFGTNSNQPQHF,TGTGCCAGCAGCTTCGGGACAAATAGCAATCAGCCCCAGCATTTT
TRBD1,TRBV4-2,few,TRBJ2-1,CASSQPGQGYNEQFF,TGTGCCAGCAGCCAACCGGGACAGGGATACAATGAGCAGTTCTTC
TRBD1,TRBV18,-,TRBJ2-1,CASSPSVRDRYNEQFF,TGTGCCAGCTCACCAAGTGTAAGGGACAGATACAATGAGCAGTTCTTC
-,TRBV7-9,-,TRBJ2-3,CASSTQGGGDTQYF,TGTGCCAGCAGCACACAGGGCGGAGGGGATACGCAGTATTTT
-,TRBV2,-,TRBJ1-1,CASSEHMNTEAFF,TGTGCCAGCAGTGAGCACATGAACACTGAAGCTTTCTTT
-,TRBV9,-,TRBJ1-1,CASSETSDTEAFF,TGTGCCAGCAGCGAGACCTCGGACACTGAAGCTTTCTTT
-,TRBV5-4,-,TRBJ2-1,CASSTRSPEHYNEQFF,TGTGCCAGCAGCACGCGAAGCCCAGAGCACTACAATGAGCAGTTCTTC
-,TRBV4-2,-,TRBJ2-3,CASSQILMDSSTDTQYF,TGTGCCAGCAGCCAAATTCTGATGGACAGTTCCACAGATACGCAGTATTTT
TRBD2,TRBV5-4,once,TRBJ2-5,CASSLKGGRETQYF,TGTGCCAGCAGCTTGAAGGGAGGGAGAGAGACCCAGTACTTC
TRBD1,TRBV5-4,-,TRBJ2-5,CASSSGQSGKETQYF,TGTGCCAGCAGCTCGGGACAGTCGGGGAAAGAGACCCAGTACTTC
-,TRBV5-8,-,TRBJ1-5,CATRRQPGQPQHF,TGTGCCACTCGCAGACAGCCCGGTCAGCCCCAGCATTTT
-,TRBV10-2,-,TRBJ1-3,CASSESPKANTIYF,TGCGCCAGCAGTGAGAGCCCCAAGGCTAACACCATATATTTT
TRBD1,TRBV5-5,-,TRBJ2-5,CASSFGTGKMETQYF,TGTGCCAGCAGCTTTGGGACAGGGAAGATGGAGACCCAGTACTTC
-,TRBV18,-,TRBJ1-2,CASSPPTPTYGYTF,TGTGCCAGCTCACCACCGACACCTACCTATGGCTACACCTTC
-,TRBV6-6,few,TRBJ2-7,CASSFAAVSYEQYF,TGTGCCAGCAGTTTTGCAGCGGTGTCCTACGAGCAGTACTTC
-,TRBV4-2,-,TRBJ1-3,CASSQGAGSGNTIYF,TGTGCCAGCAGCCAAGGAGCAGGGTCTGGAAACACCATATATTTT
TRBD1,TRBV7-2,-,TRBJ1-2,CASSPDRVGYGYTF,TGTGCCAGCAGCCCCGACAGGGTTGGCTATGGCTACACCTTC
-,TRBV18,-,TRBJ1-3,CASSRESGNTIYF,TGTGCCAGCTCACGGGAATCTGGAAACACCATATATTTT
TRBD1,TRBV19,-,TRBJ2-1,CASSTRGQVKGNEQFF,TGTGCCAGTAGTACCAGAGGACAGGTCAAAGGGAATGAGCAGTTCTTC